This entry lists 31 T cell receptor beta chains sequenced from one sample in a study of blood T cell repertoires in COVID-19. This table comes from immunoSEQ multiplex PCR, and its TCRdb copy is limited to in-frame clones, with some not included. The sample carries roughly 100,000 clones, over 80% recorded once. The sequenced sample was peripheral blood. Every receptor here comes from a man older than 75 with acute or convalescent COVID-19.

The V gene is TRBV3-1 (or the pseudogene TRBV3-2), the J gene TRBJ2-7; D is unclear. This CDR3 region has 13 residues. Trimming removed 3 bases at V and 6 bases at J, with 12 bases between. Germline-derived CDR1 and CDR2 are LGHDT and YNNKEL (reference sequence). CDR3 in amino acids: CASSQSTPSEQYF. The CDR3 nucleotides read TGTGCCAGCAGCCAGAGTACTCCCTCCGAGCAGTACTTC.

The chain combines TRBV10-3 with TRBJ1-1, with D maybe TRBD1 (5 bases). Germline V gene data show CDR1 as ENHRY and CDR2 as SYGVKD. There are 14 residues in the CDR3. Trimming pared 2 bases from V and 5 bases from J, leaving 12 bases between. The CDR3 DNA sequence: TGTGCCATCAGTGAGCTTGCAGGGAGGACTGAAGCTTTCTTT. It encodes CAISELAGRTEAFF.

V usage is TRBV19 and J usage is TRBJ1-5; D is uncertain. The germline gives CDR1 LNHDA, CDR2 SQIVND (reference sequence). V was pared by 0 bases and J by 1 base, with 10 bases between. The CDR3 has 16 residues. CDR3 in amino acids: CASSIENRLSNQPQHF. CDR3 DNA sequence: TGTGCCAGTAGTATAGAGAACAGATTAAGCAATCAGCCCCAGCATTTT.

The genes are TRBV3-1 (or the pseudogene TRBV3-2) and TRBJ1-4; possible D gene TRBD1, 6 bases. V was shortened by 4 bases and J by 4 bases, with 10 bases between the two germline ends. Germline values: CDR1 LGHDT, CDR2 YNNKEL (reference sequence). This CDR3 is built from 14 residues. The CDR3 here is CASSPLGGNEKLFF. The CDR3 coding sequence is TGTGCCAGCAGCCCCTTAGGGGGTAATGAAAAACTGTTTTTT.

Here the CDR3 reads CASSFSGGRVGTKNIQYF. CDR3 bases: TGTGCCAGCAGCTTTTCGGGGGGCCGAGTCGGAACCAAAAACATTCAGTACTTC. This chain uses TRBV11-2 with TRBJ2-4; the D gene is possibly TRBD2 (7 bases). Trimming pared 3 bases from V and 2 bases from J, leaving 20 bases between. The CDR3 spans 18 residues. Germline CDR1 SGHAT, CDR2 FQNNGV.

The chain couples TRBV6-6 to TRBJ1-6, with D possibly matching TRBD1 (5 bases). Per germline, CDR1 MNHNY and CDR2 SVGAGI (reference sequence). Trimming left V 2 bases short and J 9 bases short, with 11 bases between. This CDR3 is built from 14 residues. This CDR3 reads CASSYGQGGSPLHF. CDR3 in DNA: TGTGCCAGCAGTTACGGCCAGGGTGGTTCACCCCTCCACTTT.

The chain couples TRBV6-5 to TRBJ1-1, with D perhaps TRBD1 (6 bases). V lost 7 bases, J lost 2 bases, and 11 bases lay in between. The CDR3 is made up of 13 amino acids. The germline gives CDR1 MNHEY, CDR2 SVGAGI. CDR3 bases: TGTGCCAGCAATGTCAGGGGCAACACTGAAGCTTTCTTT. Protein product: CASNVRGNTEAFF.

In its sample, this clone was seen once. The CDR3 region has the DNA TGCGCCAGCAGCTTTTCTAGCGGGGGACGTGAGACCCAGTACTTC. It encodes CASSFSSGGRETQYF. This sequence joins TRBV5-1 and TRBJ2-5; 10 positions agree with TRBD2. The V gene end was trimmed by 2 bases and the J gene end by 5 bases; junction bases not matched to a gene: 6. CDR1 and CDR2 (germline): SGHRS, YFSETQ. This CDR3 is built from 15 residues.

The CDR3 sequence is CASSSRQGATLHF. The CDR3 DNA is TGTGCCAGCAGCTCCCGACAGGGGGCGACCCTCCACTTT. The V call is TRBV7-3, the J call TRBJ1-6; 10 positions match TRBD1. The CDR3 is 13 amino acids. V lost 4 bases, J lost 14 bases, and 5 bases stayed unmatched. Germline values: CDR1 SGHTA, CDR2 FQGTGA.

J is TRBJ1-2 and V is TRBV7-2; D may be TRBD1 (5 bases). Trimming removed 3 bases at V and 8 bases at J, with 19 bases between. The germline gives CDR1 SGHTA, CDR2 FQGNSA. This CDR3 contains 15 residues. In nucleotides, the CDR3 is TGTGCCAGCAGCTTCTCCCAAGGAGGGACGAGCGGCTACACCTTC. Protein: CASSFSQGGTSGYTF. Based on the CDR3 plus reference TRBV7-2 and TRBJ1-2, the full variable domain is GAGVSQSPSNKVTEKGKDVELRCDPISGHTALYWYRQSLGQGLEFLIYFQGNSAPDKSGLPSDRFSAERTGGSVSTLTIQRTQQEDSAVYLCASSFSQGGTSGYTFGSGTRLTVV.

This clone was detected only once. The chain carries TRBV10-1 and TRBJ2-7; 12 nucleotides line up with TRBD1. The V gene's germline CDR1 is WNHNN and CDR2 SYGVQD (reference sequence). The CDR3 runs 15 residues. V shed 4 bases, J shed 5 bases, and the junction held 6 bases outside the gene matches. DNA for the CDR3: TGCGCCAGCAGTGGTGGGACAGGGGGCTACGACGAGCAGTACTTC. The encoded protein is CASSGGTGGYDEQYF.

This clone was picked up one time. The chain employs TRBV7-9 and TRBJ2-7; a possible D gene is TRBD1 (5 bases). The V end lost 5 bases, the J end lost 0 bases, and 14 bases lay between the germline ends. CDR3 length: 15 amino acids. CDR1 is SEHNR and CDR2 is FQNEAQ in the germline V gene (reference sequence). This CDR3 reads CASSPAQGGSYEQYF. The CDR3 DNA reads TGTGCCAGCAGCCCTGCTCAGGGCGGCTCCTACGAGCAGTACTTC.

The gene calls are TRBV28 and TRBJ1-2; D remains ambiguous. V lost 7 bases and J lost 7, with 16 bases in between. Germline CDR1 and CDR2: MDHEN and SYDVKM. This CDR3 comprises 13 residues. CDR3 nucleotide sequence: TGTGCCAGCACCCCCGGCGGTGGATTTGGCTACACCTTC. Protein: CASTPGGGFGYTF.

The rearrangement links TRBV6-6 to TRBJ1-1; possible D gene TRBD1, 5 bases. This CDR3 is built from 15 residues. V was cut by 5 bases and J by 1 base, with 14 bases left in between. Per germline, CDR1 MNHNY and CDR2 SVGAGI (reference sequence). The CDR3 DNA sequence: TGTGCCAGCAGTCTTATACAGGCCTCGAACACTGAAGCTTTCTTT. This encodes CASSLIQASNTEAFF.

This chain links TRBV20-1 with TRBJ1-2; D uncertain. Germline-derived CDR1 and CDR2 are DFQATT and SNEGSKA (reference sequence). V dropped 0 bases and J dropped 8 bases, with 7 bases sitting between them. The CDR3 totals 11 residues. Here the CDR3 reads CSARDRGGYTF. CDR3 nucleotide sequence: TGCAGTGCTAGAGATCGAGGCGGCTACACCTTC.

The chain couples TRBV6-2 or TRBV6-3 to TRBJ1-1; D unclear. Looked up from germline, CDR1 is MNHEY and CDR2 is SVGEGT. V was clipped by 4 bases and J by 5 bases, with 14 bases between them. This CDR3 region has 14 residues. The CDR3 spells CASSSWGVRTEAFF. The CDR3 nucleotides read TGTGCCAGCAGTTCGTGGGGAGTGAGGACTGAAGCTTTCTTT.

This chain joins TRBV10-3 and TRBJ2-5; D is possibly TRBD1 (5 bases). The CDR3 is 13 residues long. Germline V gene sequence: CDR1 ENHRY, CDR2 SYGVKD. V was shortened by 4 bases and J by 5 bases, with 11 bases between the two germline ends. The CDR3 DNA is TGTGCCATCAGTGGGGTAGCAGGGGAGACCCAGTACTTC. Residues: CAISGVAGETQYF.

The rearrangement joins TRBV10-3 to TRBJ1-1, with a weak D call TRBD1 (6 bases). Trimming left V 5 bases short and J 4 bases short, with 14 bases between. The CDR3 sequence is 14 residues long. CDR1 and CDR2 (germline): ENHRY, SYGVKD. The CDR3 region has the DNA TGTGCCATCAGTACGAGCGGGGGCTCCACTGAAGCTTTCTTT. It is translated as CAISTSGGSTEAFF.

The gene calls are TRBV7-9 and TRBJ1-6; D not certain. The V and J ends lost 4 bases and 16 bases respectively, with 17 bases between them. The CDR3 loop spans 13 amino acids. Looked up from germline, CDR1 is SEHNR and CDR2 is FQNEAQ (reference sequence). Here the CDR3 DNA reads TGTGCCAGCAGCTCCTTTGAGGGCGGACCACTCCACTTT. It codes for CASSSFEGGPLHF.

The chain carries TRBV12-3 or TRBV12-4 and TRBJ2-2, with D unresolved. The CDR3 has 13 amino acids. Trimming took off 4 bases at V and 0 bases at J, with 3 bases between the two ends. The DNA for the CDR3 is TGTGCCAGCAGTTCAGCGAACACCGGGGAGCTGTTTTTT. Protein sequence: CASSSANTGELFF.

The chain uses TRBV28 and TRBJ1-2; 8 bases are shared with TRBD1. Germline trimming cut 6 bases from V and 7 bases from J; bases unmatched to any gene: 13. CDR1 is MDHEN and CDR2 is SYDVKM in the germline V gene. The CDR3 contains 15 residues. This chain's CDR3 is CASSRPGQASSGYTF. Here the CDR3 DNA reads TGTGCCAGCAGCCGCCCGGGACAGGCATCCAGTGGCTACACCTTC.

The DNA of the CDR3 is TGTGCCAGCAGCCAAAGAGGGCCAGATACGCAGTATTTT. This codes for CASSQRGPDTQYF. The chain recombines TRBV3-1 (or the pseudogene TRBV3-2) with TRBJ2-3, with D possibly being TRBD2 (5 bases). The germline gives CDR1 LGHDT, CDR2 YNNKEL (reference sequence). The CDR3 consists of 13 residues. The germline V and J ends were trimmed by 2 bases and 4 bases, with 7 bases remaining between them.

This chain links TRBV6-1 with TRBJ1-1; 10 positions match TRBD1. The CDR3 spans 16 residues. After removal of 2 bases from V and 1 base from J, the junction contained 4 bases not matched to a gene. CDR1 is MNHNS, CDR2 SASEGT, per germline. The CDR3 region has the DNA TGTGCCAGCAGTGAATTCGACAGGGGGCCGAACACTGAAGCTTTCTTT. Protein product: CASSEFDRGPNTEAFF.

J is TRBJ2-1 and V is TRBV6-6; 8 nucleotides line up with TRBD2. The CDR3 loop spans 16 amino acids. The germline CDR1 and CDR2 sequences are MNHNY and SVGAGI (reference sequence). V was clipped by 2 bases and J by 5 bases; unmatched bases: 8. CDR3 coding DNA: TGTGCCAGCAGTTACCCCCGGGAGGGGAGGAACAATGAGCAGTTCTTC. Amino acids: CASSYPREGRNNEQFF.

This rearrangement joins TRBV5-4 to TRBJ2-3; possible D gene TRBD1, 5 bases. CDR1 SGHNT and CDR2 YYREEE come from the germline V gene (reference sequence). The ends were cut back, 4 bases at V and 5 bases at J, with 14 bases in the middle. This CDR3 comprises 14 residues. This CDR3 is CASSRGLGEDTQYF. The CDR3 nucleotides read TGTGCCAGCAGCAGGGGTTTAGGTGAAGATACGCAGTATTTT.

The chain links TRBV11-2 to TRBJ2-7; a weak D match, TRBD1 (7 bases). The CDR3 is 15 amino acids. The germline V gene has CDR1 SGHAT and CDR2 FQNNGV. Trimming removed 5 bases from V and 4 bases from J, with 18 bases in between. The DNA for the CDR3 is TGTGCCAGCAGCCGGCAGGGGGGTCTCGGTTACGAGCAGTACTTC. This translates into CASSRQGGLGYEQYF.

V and J are TRBV2 and TRBJ1-5; a weak D match, TRBD1 (5 bases). The CDR3 consists of 11 residues. Germline V CDR1 and CDR2: SNHLY, FYNNEI. The V end was cut by 6 bases, the J end by 8 bases, with 8 bases between. CDR3 sequence (DNA): TGTGCCAGCAGGGGGCAGGAGCCCCAGCATTTT. It yields the protein CASRGQEPQHF.

The J gene is TRBJ2-1, the V gene TRBV29-1; 11 bases fit TRBD2. Germline lookup yields CDR1 SQVTM and CDR2 ANQGSEA. The CDR3 covers 15 residues. V lost 4 bases and J lost 8; bases outside the gene matches: 10. Written as DNA, the CDR3 is TGCAGCGTTGTCGTGACTAGCGGGAATATCTATGAGCAGTTCTTC. The encoded protein is CSVVVTSGNIYEQFF.

The chain carries TRBV11-1 and TRBJ2-1, with 8 nucleotides matching TRBD2. The length of the CDR3 is 15 residues. V was pared by 5 bases and J by 3 bases, with 6 bases of the junction left unmatched. The germline gives CDR1 SGHAT, CDR2 FQDESV (reference sequence). The CDR3 DNA reads TGTGCCAGCAGCCGGGGACTAGGAAGCTACAATGAGCAGTTCTTC. Translation: CASSRGLGSYNEQFF.

The V call is TRBV10-2, the J call TRBJ2-2, with D tentatively TRBD1 (5 bases). This CDR3 spans 11 amino acids. V was trimmed by 8 bases and J by 8 bases, leaving 9 bases between them. Germline V lookup: CDR1 WSHSY, CDR2 SAAADI. CDR3 residues: CASGREGELFF. The CDR3, as DNA: TGCGCCAGCGGCAGGGAAGGGGAGCTGTTTTTT.

The genes are TRBV10-3 and TRBJ1-3; perhaps TRBD1 as D (5 bases). CDR1 is ENHRY and CDR2 is SYGVKD in the germline V gene. Trimming removed 6 bases from V and 1 base from J, with 7 bases in between. The CDR3 runs 13 residues. CDR3 sequence reads: CAIRDSSGNTIYF. CDR3 nucleotide sequence: TGTGCCATCAGAGACAGTTCTGGAAACACCATATATTTT.